This paragraph reports one T cell receptor (beta chain). The data were obtained in a study of regulatory T cells in long-lasting Graves disease. To make TCR beta libraries, researchers used iRepertoire HTBI primers and Arm-PCR of CDR3 regions. TCRdb reprocessed the multiplex PCR reads via MiXCR and lists one record per CDR3 protein. The data hold hundreds of thousands of distinct CDR3 sequences, with 16% observed a single time. Trimming took 0 bases from V and 0 from J, leaving 12 bases between them. From germline, CDR1 is LNHNV and CDR2 YYDKDF (reference sequence). The CDR3 runs 17 residues. Specified time point: newly diagnosed GD, antithyroid drugs for less than 3 months. TCR sequences were obtained from RNA taken from PBMCs. The data also belong to a second study, concerning T cells in Graves' hyperthyroidism and ophthalmopathy. That work contributes: Patients were excluded because of uncontrolled infection, other autoimmune disease, pregnancy or lactation. The diagnostic basis comprised clinical symptoms, serum thyroxine and TRAb, thyroid ultrasound and orbital computed tomography. Using 13 V-J features, a model discriminated ophthalmopathy from stable hyperthyroidism.

This clonotype was obtained from a man aged 35 to 55 with Graves disease. The sample consisted of peripheral blood mononuclear cells (PBMCs), taken at new diagnosis, from a patient treated with antithyroid drugs. The chain couples TRBV15 to TRBJ1-5; the D gene is possibly TRBD1 (6 bases). The DNA for the CDR3 is TGTGCCACCAGCAGAGAGCGGGGGGCCTTTAGCAATCAGCCCCAGCATTTT. Protein sequence: CATSRERGAFSNQPQHF.